This is a list of T cell receptor beta chains from one sample in a study of cytomegalovirus exposure and HLA in healthy donors. Clones were read by immunoSEQ multiplex PCR, and TCRdb kept only the in-frame ones, dropping some. The sample holds fewer than 130,000 clones; about 80% are singletons and the top ten take more than 3%. Sequencing was carried out using PBMCs. The receptor source for this set is a woman aged 40 to 50 in good health and CMV-seronegative. CDR3s include the opening cysteine and the closing phenylalanine or tryptophan. D genes are given only for firm matches. A clone size is listed for some rows: how often the clone was seen (once, few, many), or a class if it is expanded.

v_call	clone_size	d_call	j_call	cdr3_nt	cdr3_aa
TRBV7-6	once	TRBD2	TRBJ2-7	TGTGCCAGCAGCTTAGGGTTAGCGGGAGGCGGGTACGAGCAGTACTTC	CASSLGLAGGGYEQYF
TRBV7-9	.	TRBD1	TRBJ2-7	TGTGCCAGCAGCTTAGTCGGGACAGGGTACTACGAGCAGTACTTC	CASSLVGTGYYEQYF
TRBV6-5	.	TRBD1	TRBJ1-2	TGTGCCAGCAGTTACAACGGACAGGGGGCAGGTGGCTACACCTTC	CASSYNGQGAGGYTF
TRBV11-2	few	.	TRBJ2-7	TGTGCCAGCAGCTCCGTCGGGGGAGTCTTTGACGAGCAGTACTTC	CASSSVGGVFDEQYF
TRBV10-1	few	.	TRBJ2-1	TGCGCCAGCAGTTACAGCAGGGGGGACAATGAGCAGTTCTTC	CASSYSRGDNEQFF
TRBV19	.	TRBD1	TRBJ1-2	TGTGCCAGTAGTTCCCTGGGACAGGCCTATGGCTACGCCTTC	CASSSLGQAYGYAF
TRBV2	once	TRBD1	TRBJ2-7	TGTGCCAGCCGATACGGGACAGGGGCCTACGAGCAGTACTTC	CASRYGTGAYEQYF
TRBV5-4	.	.	TRBJ2-2	TGTGCCAGCATGCGGGATCGGGGAACCGGGGAGCTGTTTTTT	CASMRDRGTGELFF
TRBV18	.	TRBD1	TRBJ2-2	TGTGCCAGCTCTGACAAGGGGGCATACACCGGGGAGCTGTTTTTT	CASSDKGAYTGELFF
TRBV10-3	.	TRBD1	TRBJ1-1	TGTGCCATCAGTTGGAGGGACAGGGACACTGAAGCTTTCTTT	CAISWRDRDTEAFF
TRBV29-1	.	.	TRBJ1-4	TGCAGCGCCGGCGGGGCAGGACGGAACGAAAAACTGTTTTTT	CSAGGAGRNEKLFF
TRBV10-2	.	TRBD1	TRBJ2-5	TGCGCCAGCAGATTGGACAGGGGGCAAGAGACCCAGTACTTC	CASRLDRGQETQYF
TRBV9	.	.	TRBJ1-2	TGTGCCAGCAGCCCGAAGGGGCAGGACTATGGCTACACCTTC	CASSPKGQDYGYTF
TRBV21-1	.	.	TRBJ2-7	TGTGCCAGCAGCAAAGGTCTAGCGGGAGACGGCTACGAGCAGTACTTC	CASSKGLAGDGYEQYF
TRBV4-1	.	.	TRBJ2-1	TGCGCCAGCAGCCAAACAGGAGCAGAGTACAATGAGCAGTTCTTC	CASSQTGAEYNEQFF
TRBV10-3	.	TRBD1	TRBJ2-7	TGTGCCATCAGTGAGTCTGACAGGGCGAGCGAGCAGTACTTC	CAISESDRASEQYF
TRBV4-1	.	TRBD1	TRBJ1-6	TGCGCCAGCAGCCCCCCCGGGACAGAGAATTCACCCCTCCACTTT	CASSPPGTENSPLHF
TRBV28	few	.	TRBJ2-1	TGTGCCAGCAGTGGGGTCAGGGGCGGTGAGCAGTTCTTC	CASSGVRGGEQFF
TRBV10-2	.	.	TRBJ2-7	TGCGCCAGCAGTGATCTCTACGAGCAGTACTTC	CASSDLYEQYF
TRBV9	.	.	TRBJ2-7	TGTGCCAGCAGCGTAGGCCGCGGCTTCAGAGACGAGCAGTACTTC	CASSVGRGFRDEQYF
TRBV7-9	once	.	TRBJ2-5	TGTGCCAGCAGCTTTAATCTTGAGACCCAGTACTTC	CASSFNLETQYF
TRBV11-2	.	.	TRBJ2-5	TGTGCCAGCAGCTCCCCGTACCAAGAGACCCAGTACTTC	CASSSPYQETQYF
TRBV28	.	.	TRBJ2-2	TGTGCCAGCAGTGCCCGACAGGAAGAGGACACCGGGGAGCTGTTTTTT	CASSARQEEDTGELFF
TRBV7-2	once	TRBD2	TRBJ2-5	TGTGCCAGCAGCTTAGGCCTAGCGGAAAAAAGGGGGACCCAGTACTTC	CASSLGLAEKRGTQYF
TRBV10-3	.	TRBD1	TRBJ2-2	TGTGCCATCACCAGACCGACAGGGCTCTACACCGGGGAGCTGTTTTTT	CAITRPTGLYTGELFF
TRBV5-1	.	TRBD2	TRBJ2-3	TGCGCCAGCAGCTTGGAGGGCGGGGGGGTGTCAGATACGCAGTATTTT	CASSLEGGGVSDTQYF
TRBV9	.	TRBD1	TRBJ2-5	TGTGCCAGCAGCGCCTCCGGGACAGGGGAGACCCAGTACTTC	CASSASGTGETQYF
TRBV5-6	.	TRBD1	TRBJ1-2	TGTGCCAGCAGCTTCCTCGGGACAGGGGGCGCGGGGCACTATGGCTACACCTTC	CASSFLGTGGAGHYGYTF
TRBV28	.	.	TRBJ1-1	TGTGCCAGCAGTTTATCTAGTAGGACTGAAGCTTTCTTT	CASSLSSRTEAFF
TRBV30	.	TRBD2	TRBJ2-7	TGTGCCTGGAAACTAGCGGGAGCCTCTGAGCAGTACTTC	CAWKLAGASEQYF
TRBV15	.	TRBD1	TRBJ2-1	TGTGCCACCAGCAGAGATCCGTCGACAGGGCTTTACAATGAGCAGTTCTTC	CATSRDPSTGLYNEQFF
TRBV5-4	.	TRBD1	TRBJ2-2	TGTGCCAGCAGCTTTAGGTGGACCGGGACAGAGAACACCGGGGAGCTGTTTTTT	CASSFRWTGTENTGELFF
TRBV5-1	.	.	TRBJ2-1	TGCGCCAGCAGCTTGGGCGGCCGTTCCTACAATGAGCAGTTCTTC	CASSLGGRSYNEQFF
TRBV29-1	.	TRBD1	TRBJ1-2	TGCAGCGTCACGACAGGGCGAGTCTATGGCTACACCTTC	CSVTTGRVYGYTF
TRBV28	.	TRBD1	TRBJ2-2	TGTGCCAGCAGTTTAACCCGGGACAGGGGGCAAGCCGGGGAGCTGTTTTTT	CASSLTRDRGQAGELFF
TRBV29-1	.	.	TRBJ1-1	TGCAGCGTTGTGTCCTGGGGGGGAGCTTTCTTT	CSVVSWGGAFF
TRBV5-1	.	TRBD2	TRBJ2-4	TGCGCCAGCAGCTTGTCGGGACTAGCGGCCGTAAACATTCAGTACTTC	CASSLSGLAAVNIQYF
TRBV25-1	.	TRBD2	TRBJ2-3	TGTGCCAGCAGTGCTGTAGCGGGAGGAGGCGATACGCAGTATTTT	CASSAVAGGGDTQYF
TRBV12-5	once	TRBD1	TRBJ2-2	TGTGCTAGTGCCGCGGGACAGGGGGCGACCGGGGAGCTGTTTTTT	CASAAGQGATGELFF
TRBV28	.	TRBD1	TRBJ1-5	TGTGCCAGCAGTCCCGGGGACAGGGGGCGGCAGCCCCAGCATTTT	CASSPGDRGRQPQHF
TRBV7-2	.	TRBD2	TRBJ2-1	TGTGCCAGCAGCGTGTTCGGGACTAGCGGCAATGAGCAGTTCTTC	CASSVFGTSGNEQFF
TRBV7-2	.	.	TRBJ2-7	TGTGCCAGCAGCTTATCCAGAACAGCCTACGAGCAGTACTTC	CASSLSRTAYEQYF
TRBV5-6	.	.	TRBJ1-2	TGTGCCAGCAGCTTGGCCGAGGGGAGGGTCTATGGCTACACCTTC	CASSLAEGRVYGYTF
TRBV4-3	.	TRBD1	TRBJ1-5	TGCGCCAGCAGCGTACGGACAGGAGATCAGCCCCAGCATTTT	CASSVRTGDQPQHF
TRBV9	.	TRBD1	TRBJ1-3	TGTGCCAGCAGCGTAGCTGGGACAGCTCGCTCTGGAAACACCATATATTTT	CASSVAGTARSGNTIYF
TRBV27	.	.	TRBJ1-4	TGTGCCAGCAGTTTAGGTATTCTAGGTAATGAAAAACTGTTTTTT	CASSLGILGNEKLFF
TRBV18	.	TRBD1	TRBJ2-3	TGTGCCAGCTCACCACCCGGACAGGGGAAAGATACGCAGTATTTT	CASSPPGQGKDTQYF
TRBV29-1	few	TRBD1	TRBJ1-2	TGCAGCGTTGAAGATGCCGACAGGGTTTTCTATGGCTACACCTTC	CSVEDADRVFYGYTF
TRBV25-1	.	.	TRBJ1-2	TGTGCCAGCAGTGACCAGGGCCCCTATGGCTACACCTTC	CASSDQGPYGYTF
TRBV13	.	.	TRBJ1-2	TGTGCCAGCAGCCAGGGAGGGAGTGCGGGTGGCTACACCTTC	CASSQGGSAGGYTF
TRBV7-2	.	.	TRBJ2-7	TGTGCCAGCAGCTCCCCCACGGGTAACGAGCAGTACTTC	CASSSPTGNEQYF
TRBV11-2	.	TRBD2	TRBJ2-1	TGTGCCAGCAGCTCCGGACTAGCGGCCTACAATGAGCAGTTCTTC	CASSSGLAAYNEQFF
TRBV2	.	TRBD1	TRBJ2-7	TGTGCCAGCAGGCCCTTAGTGACAGGGGGTAGCGAGCAGTACTTC	CASRPLVTGGSEQYF
TRBV5-1	.	.	TRBJ1-3	TGCGCCAGCAGCTACGGGACGGGAGCTTTCTCTGGAAACACCATATATTTT	CASSYGTGAFSGNTIYF
TRBV4-1	.	.	TRBJ2-7	TGCGCCAGCAGCCTCCTGATCGGAGGGTCCTACGAGCAGTACTTC	CASSLLIGGSYEQYF